These T cell receptor beta chains were read from a single sample in a study of blood T cell repertoires in COVID-19. The table came from immunoSEQ multiplex PCR; TCRdb's copy has only in-frame clones and leaves some out. The sample has hundreds of thousands of clones, more than 80% seen once. The sample taken for sequencing was peripheral blood. Every receptor here comes from a woman under 30 with acute or convalescent COVID-19. Each CDR3 is given with its conserved first and last residue. The order of the fields is D gene, V gene, J gene, CDR3 protein. The D gene is left open where the match is weak.

>.|TRBV25-1|TRBJ1-1
CASSERGGSMNTEAFF
>TRBD1|TRBV6-5|TRBJ1-2
CASSYWNTGENYGYTF
>.|TRBV27|TRBJ2-3
CASSPWASTDTQYF
>.|TRBV5-4|TRBJ2-2
CASSFGSSTNTGELFF
>TRBD1|TRBV7-6|TRBJ1-2
CASSLAGPQGNYGYTF
>.|TRBV12-3/TRBV12-4|TRBJ1-1
CASRLNTEAFF
>.|TRBV25-1|TRBJ2-7
CASSAPTRTVDEQYF
>.|TRBV29-1|TRBJ1-4
CSAATGTTNEKLFF
>.|TRBV6-4|TRBJ1-3
CASPRGGEKAGGNTIYF
>.|TRBV6-4|TRBJ1-1
CASSDSPDLNTEAFF
>TRBD1|TRBV3-1/TRBV3-2|TRBJ1-1
CASSQATGGTEAFF
>TRBD1|TRBV5-1|TRBJ2-4
CASSPGTVKNIQYF
>.|TRBV5-1|TRBJ2-5
CASSGGLLTQYF
>TRBD1|TRBV7-9|TRBJ1-2
CASSLVDREDGYTF
>TRBD2|TRBV23-1|TRBJ2-3
CASSQSSLAADTQYF
>TRBD2|TRBV19|TRBJ2-6
CASSPNSGGAPGANVLTF
>.|TRBV4-3|TRBJ1-1
CASSPVAATEAFF
>.|TRBV24-1|TRBJ1-5
CATSEGDQPQHF
>TRBD1|TRBV28|TRBJ1-1
CASSYRKIRDRAGGKAAFF
>.|TRBV9|TRBJ1-1
CASSVDGGAVEAFF
>TRBD1|TRBV5-6|TRBJ1-1
CASSLPPWDRRTEAFF
>TRBD1|TRBV5-6|TRBJ1-2
CASSSYRGGGYTF
>TRBD1|TRBV5-6|TRBJ1-2
CASSFRDRLYGYTF
>.|TRBV2|TRBJ1-6
CALQANNSPLHF
>TRBD1|TRBV5-8|TRBJ1-2
CASSRGQEGYGYTF
>.|TRBV5-1|TRBJ1-1
CASSLTTNTEAFF
>.|TRBV7-9|TRBJ1-5
CASGRNQPQHF
>TRBD1|TRBV2|TRBJ1-2
CASSERDRSYGYTF
>.|TRBV27|TRBJ2-7
CASPEDPTGFSYEQYF
>.|TRBV4-1|TRBJ2-2
CASSPNPPGGGELFF